A selection of T cell receptor beta chains follows, all from one sample in a study of shared T cell receptors in the human thymus. Only in-frame clones appear in the TCRdb table, and some are missing; sequencing was by immunoSEQ multiplex PCR. The sample shows about 540,000 clones, 78% of them seen only once. In addition, the sample was reused for a study of human thymus T cells.

Sequenced input: thymocytes. All receptors come from a boy under three years old with a congenital heart defect. Both conserved end residues are part of each CDR3. The D gene is left open where the match is weak. Rows may omit the clone size; those that give it use once, few, many or a size class.

size | J | V | D | length | CDR3
- | TRBJ2-7 | TRBV12-5 | - | 15 | CASGRRVGLFYEQYF
- | TRBJ1-1 | TRBV4-3 | - | 14 | CASTPSPGDTEAFF
- | TRBJ2-7 | TRBV4-3 | TRBD1 | 17 | CASSQGMTGGAEDEQYF
- | TRBJ1-1 | TRBV19 | - | 11 | CATQPGTEAFF
- | TRBJ1-1 | TRBV6-6 | - | 13 | CASTNVRGTEAFF
- | TRBJ2-7 | TRBV5-3 | - | 21 | CARSPWRGLATSGTSAHEQYF
- | TRBJ2-3 | TRBV2 | TRBD2 | 16 | CASSQTSGSLGDTQYF
- | TRBJ2-7 | TRBV19 | TRBD1 | 15 | CASRPRDRALYEQYF
- | TRBJ2-3 | TRBV5-1 | - | 14 | CASSLAGDTDTQYF
few | TRBJ2-7 | TRBV30 | TRBD1 | 14 | CAWSGQGFSYEQYF
- | TRBJ2-2 | TRBV28 | - | 16 | CASSLLGHPPTGELFF
few | TRBJ2-7 | TRBV5-5 | TRBD2 | 14 | CASSLGGSSYEQYF
few | TRBJ1-1 | TRBV30 | - | 13 | CAWRGGMNTEAFF
- | TRBJ2-7 | TRBV4-3 | - | 14 | CASSLSSISYEQYF
- | TRBJ1-5 | TRBV4-2 | TRBD1 | 14 | CASSHGQGSQPQHF
- | TRBJ2-7 | TRBV2 | - | 17 | CASSAKLYGRFQSEQYF
- | TRBJ2-6 | TRBV7-9 | - | 16 | CASSCPFYSGANVLTF
- | TRBJ2-1 | TRBV4-2 | TRBD2 | 16 | CASSQEGPGLYNEQFF
- | TRBJ1-2 | TRBV5-6 | TRBD1 | 16 | CASSSIRDRVDYGYTF
- | TRBJ1-1 | TRBV5-5 | - | 15 | CASSLCAARGTEAFF
- | TRBJ2-5 | TRBV7-6 | TRBD2 | 20 | CASSLVTLGTSGRTSETQYF
few | TRBJ2-7 | TRBV7-2 | - | 12 | CASSIDSYEQYF